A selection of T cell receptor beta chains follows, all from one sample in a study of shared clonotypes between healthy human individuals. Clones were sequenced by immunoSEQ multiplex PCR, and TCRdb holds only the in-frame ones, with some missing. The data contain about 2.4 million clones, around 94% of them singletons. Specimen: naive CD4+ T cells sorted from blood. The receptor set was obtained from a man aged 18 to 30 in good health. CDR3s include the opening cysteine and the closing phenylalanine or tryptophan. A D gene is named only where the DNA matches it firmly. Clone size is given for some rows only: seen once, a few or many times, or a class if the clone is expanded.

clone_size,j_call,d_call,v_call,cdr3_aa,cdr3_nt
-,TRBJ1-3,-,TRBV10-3,CAISADLVSGNTIYF,TGTGCCATCAGCGCAGACTTAGTCTCTGGAAACACCATATATTTT
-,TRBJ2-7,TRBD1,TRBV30,CAWGAPGTGGGTRPPQYF,TGTGCCTGGGGAGCCCCCGGGACAGGGGGAGGAACGAGGCCACCCCAGTACTTC
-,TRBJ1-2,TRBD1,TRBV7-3,CASSYLPGQGFGYTF,TGTGCCAGCAGCTACCTCCCGGGACAGGGTTTTGGCTACACCTTC
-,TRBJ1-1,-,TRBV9,CASSPRGEGRTEAFF,TGTGCCAGCAGCCCACGAGGAGAGGGAAGGACTGAAGCTTTCTTT
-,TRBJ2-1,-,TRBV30,CAWGARNNEQFF,TGTGCCTGGGGGGCCAGGAACAATGAGCAGTTCTTC
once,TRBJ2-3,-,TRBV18,CASSPGTSTDTQYF,TGTGCCAGCTCACCAGGGACAAGCACAGATACGCAGTATTTT
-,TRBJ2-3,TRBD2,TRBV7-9,CASSPVGGVAGDTDTQYF,TGTGCCAGCAGCCCCGTAGGGGGTGTAGCGGGGGACACAGATACGCAGTATTTT
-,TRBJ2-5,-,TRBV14,CASSHMGAQYF,TGTGCCAGCAGCCACATGGGGGCCCAGTACTTC
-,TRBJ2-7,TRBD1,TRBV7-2,CASSLGVDRGEQYF,TGTGCCAGCAGCTTAGGGGTTGACAGGGGCGAGCAGTACTTC
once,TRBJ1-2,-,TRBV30,CAWRSRTGPYGYTF,TGTGCCTGGAGGTCACGCACTGGGCCTTATGGCTACACCTTC
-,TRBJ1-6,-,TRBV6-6,CASSYEYNSPLHF,TGTGCCAGCAGTTACGAGTATAATTCACCCCTCCACTTT
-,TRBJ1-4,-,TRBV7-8,CASRHGDAQNEKLFF,TGTGCCAGCAGGCACGGGGACGCTCAAAATGAAAAACTGTTTTTT
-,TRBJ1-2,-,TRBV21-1,CASSKEEGSGGYGYTF,TGTGCCAGCAGCAAAGAAGAGGGGTCAGGGGGCTATGGCTACACCTTC
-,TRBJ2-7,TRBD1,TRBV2,CASRGQIYEQYF,TGTGCCAGCAGGGGACAGATCTACGAGCAGTACTTC
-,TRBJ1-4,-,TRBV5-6,CASSLGSLVEKLFF,TGTGCCAGCAGCTTAGGCAGTCTCGTGGAAAAACTGTTTTTT
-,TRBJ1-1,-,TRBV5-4,CASSLGVRGGRTEAFF,TGTGCCAGCAGCTTGGGGGTCAGGGGCGGCCGCACTGAAGCTTTCTTT
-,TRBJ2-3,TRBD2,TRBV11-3,CASSPLAGGVTDTQYF,TGTGCCAGCAGCCCTCTCGCGGGGGGAGTCACAGATACGCAGTATTTT
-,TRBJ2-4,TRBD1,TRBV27,CASRPTGLAKNIQYF,TGTGCCAGCAGACCGACAGGGCTAGCCAAAAACATTCAGTACTTC
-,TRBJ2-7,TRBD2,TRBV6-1,CASRVAGAYEQYF,TGTGCCAGCCGGGTAGCGGGAGCCTACGAGCAGTACTTC
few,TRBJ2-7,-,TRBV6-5,CASSYGRTSDYEQYF,TGTGCCAGCAGTTACGGTCGGACATCCGACTACGAGCAGTACTTC
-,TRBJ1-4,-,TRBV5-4,CASSYSAISDEKLFF,TGTGCCAGCAGCTATAGCGCGATCTCGGATGAAAAACTGTTTTTT
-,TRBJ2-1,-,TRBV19,CASSDTYNEQFF,TGTGCCAGTAGCGACACCTACAATGAGCAGTTCTTC
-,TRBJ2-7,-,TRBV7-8,CASSLARLGERTYEQYF,TGTGCCAGCAGCTTAGCCAGATTAGGCGAACGTACCTACGAGCAGTACTTC
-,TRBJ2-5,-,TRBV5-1,CASSLARIAARYQETQYF,TGCGCCAGCAGCTTGGCCAGAATAGCGGCCCGGTACCAAGAGACCCAGTACTTC
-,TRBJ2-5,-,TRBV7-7,CASSFGGQETQYF,TGTGCTAGCAGCTTTGGGGGACAAGAGACCCAGTACTTC
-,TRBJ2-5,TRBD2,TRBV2,CASSGGTGRETQYF,TGTGCCAGCAGCGGGGGGACGGGGCGAGAGACCCAGTACTTC
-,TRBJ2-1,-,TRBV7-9,CASSLVLRAGANEQFF,TGTGCCAGCAGCTTAGTTCTACGGGCTGGGGCCAATGAGCAGTTCTTC
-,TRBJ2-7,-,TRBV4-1,CASSQVRKGGSEQYF,TGCGCCAGCAGCCAAGTCAGGAAAGGGGGATCCGAGCAGTACTTC
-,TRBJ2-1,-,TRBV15,CATSRGAGASGDEQFF,TGTGCCACCAGCAGAGGGGCGGGGGCCTCTGGGGATGAGCAGTTCTTC
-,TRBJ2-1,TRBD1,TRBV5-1,CASSLVTGQGDNEQFF,TGCGCCAGCAGCTTGGTTACCGGACAGGGCGATAATGAGCAGTTCTTC
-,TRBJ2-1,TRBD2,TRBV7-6,CASSLVAGAGNNEQFF,TGTGCCAGCAGCTTAGTAGCGGGAGCCGGGAACAATGAGCAGTTCTTC
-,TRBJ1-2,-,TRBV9,CASSPGLGRGGYTF,TGTGCCAGCAGCCCAGGTTTAGGGAGGGGTGGCTACACCTTC
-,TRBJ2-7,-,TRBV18,CASSLLDRSSYEQYF,TGTGCCAGCTCACTCCTAGACAGGAGCTCCTACGAGCAGTACTTC
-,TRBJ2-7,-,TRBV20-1,CSAWQSYEQYF,TGCAGTGCTTGGCAGTCCTACGAGCAGTACTTC
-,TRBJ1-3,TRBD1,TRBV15,CATSRDSSPRDRVVSGSGNTIYF,TGTGCCACCAGCAGAGATTCATCCCCAAGGGACAGGGTCGTCTCGGGGTCTGGAAACACCATATATTTT
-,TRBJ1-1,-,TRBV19,CASSNVGEAFF,TGTGCCAGTAGTAATGTGGGTGAAGCTTTCTTT
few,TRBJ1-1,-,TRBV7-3,CASSARGMNTEAFF,TGTGCCAGCAGCGCCCGGGGGATGAACACTGAAGCTTTCTTT
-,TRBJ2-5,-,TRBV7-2,CASSLGAGQETQYF,TGTGCCAGCAGCTTAGGGGCGGGACAAGAGACCCAGTACTTC
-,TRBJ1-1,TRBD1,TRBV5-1,CASSNPRQGGNTEAFF,TGCGCCAGCAGCAATCCCCGACAGGGCGGAAACACTGAAGCTTTCTTT
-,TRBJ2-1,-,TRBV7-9,CASSLQKGDEQFF,TGTGCCAGCAGCTTACAAAAAGGCGATGAGCAGTTCTTC
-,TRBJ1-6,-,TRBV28,CASSLYLDNSPLHF,TGTGCCAGCAGTTTATATTTAGATAATTCACCCCTCCACTTT
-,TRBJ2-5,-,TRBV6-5,CASSPGQLKETQYF,TGTGCCAGCAGCCCGGGACAACTAAAAGAGACCCAGTACTTC
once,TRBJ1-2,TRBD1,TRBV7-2,CASSLAGGAHGYTF,TGTGCCAGCAGCTTAGCAGGGGGCGCCCATGGCTACACCTTC
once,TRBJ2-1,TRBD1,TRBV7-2,CASSRTGAENEQFF,TGTGCCAGCAGCCGCACAGGGGCCGAGAATGAGCAGTTCTTC
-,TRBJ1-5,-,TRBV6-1,CASSEAVGNSNQPQHF,TGTGCCAGCAGTGAAGCGGTGGGGAATAGCAATCAGCCCCAGCATTTT
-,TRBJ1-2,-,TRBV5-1,CASSLGRVSIDGYTF,TGCGCCAGCAGCTTGGGTAGGGTATCGATAGATGGCTACACCTTC
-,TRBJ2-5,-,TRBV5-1,CASSLETQETQYF,TGCGCCAGCAGCTTGGAAACTCAAGAGACCCAGTACTTC
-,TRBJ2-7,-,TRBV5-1,CASRSLAGRNEQYF,TGCGCCAGCCGCTCCCTGGCGGGGAGGAACGAGCAGTACTTC
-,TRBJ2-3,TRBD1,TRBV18,CASSFWTGALTDTQYF,TGTGCCAGCTCATTTTGGACAGGGGCCCTCACAGATACGCAGTATTTT
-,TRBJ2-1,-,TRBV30,CAWSPLAPREQFF,TGTGCCTGGAGTCCTCTAGCGCCCCGTGAGCAGTTCTTC
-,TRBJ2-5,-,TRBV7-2,CASSLGVAMETQYF,TGTGCCAGCAGCTTAGGGGTAGCGATGGAGACCCAGTACTTC
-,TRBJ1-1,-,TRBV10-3,CAISDKGGLEAFF,TGTGCCATCAGTGATAAAGGGGGACTTGAAGCTTTCTTT
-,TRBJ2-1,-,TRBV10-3,CAISESEEPDEQFF,TGTGCCATCAGTGAGTCGGAAGAACCCGACGAGCAGTTCTTC